The 24 T cell receptor beta chains in this list originate from one sample, sequenced in a study of T cell responses to AZD1222 COVID-19 vaccine. The protocol was immunoSEQ multiplex PCR, while the TCRdb copy is restricted to in-frame clones and leaves out a portion. The profile shows roughly 51,000 clones, around 89% of them singletons. The sample was peripheral blood, taken 28 days after the second AZD1222 dose. These receptors came from an adult who received the AZD1222 COVID-19 vaccine.

The chain is built from TRBV7-8 and TRBJ2-5; 8 positions agree with TRBD1. Germline CDR1 SGHVS, CDR2 FQNEAQ. The ends lost 0 bases at V and 5 bases at J; junction bases unmatched: 8. The CDR3 consists of 16 residues. The CDR3 DNA is TGTGCCAGCAGCTTAGCACCCAGGGGGCTAGGGGAGACCCAGTACTTC. Protein sequence: CASSLAPRGLGETQYF.

The V and J genes are TRBV20-1 and TRBJ2-1; possibly TRBD1 or TRBD2 for D (5 bases each). The germline V gene has CDR1 DFQATT and CDR2 SNEGSKA (reference sequence). V lost 6 bases, J lost 5 bases, and 14 bases lay in between. This CDR3 has 13 residues. The CDR3 DNA follows: TGCAGTGCCAGTACCGGGACGAACAATGAGCAGTTCTTC. The encoded protein is CSASTGTNNEQFF.

This chain uses TRBV13 with TRBJ2-1; 8 bases map to TRBD2. The ends lost 3 bases at V and 6 bases at J; junction bases unmatched: 1. CDR3 length equals 13 residues. Germline values: CDR1 PRHDT, CDR2 FYEKMQ (reference sequence). The CDR3 DNA reads TGTGCCAGCAGCTTTGGACTAGCCAATGAGCAGTTCTTC. Its translation is CASSFGLANEQFF.

The gene calls are TRBV12-3 or TRBV12-4 and TRBJ1-6; D remains unclear. The CDR3 sequence is 12 residues long. V gave up 1 base and J gave up 10 bases, with 5 bases separating them. CDR3 residues: CASSLGPSPLHF. The CDR3 DNA reads as TGTGCCAGCAGTTTAGGGCCCTCACCCCTCCACTTT.

This chain joins TRBV7-2 and TRBJ2-2; 11 nucleotides agree with TRBD2. This CDR3 has 15 residues. CDR1 is SGHTA and CDR2 is FQGNSA in the germline V gene. The V segment lost 5 bases and the J segment 4 bases; nucleotides outside the gene matches: 3. In DNA, the CDR3 is TGTGCCAGCAGCAAAGGACTAGCGGGCACCGGGGAGCTGTTTTTT. It specifies CASSKGLAGTGELFF.

J is TRBJ2-1 and V is TRBV20-1; 10 bases are shared with TRBD2. The ends lost 3 bases at V and 10 bases at J; junction bases unmatched: 6. Germline V lookup: CDR1 DFQATT, CDR2 SNEGSKA (reference sequence). The CDR3 sequence is 13 residues long. The CDR3 reads CSASSSGRPEQFF. Written as DNA, the CDR3 is TGCAGTGCTAGTTCTAGCGGGAGACCGGAGCAGTTCTTC.

The V and J genes are TRBV15 and TRBJ2-3; TRBD1 aligns across 8 bases. The CDR3 extends over 13 amino acids. V dropped 4 bases and J dropped 10; count of bases not matched to a gene: 7. Looked up from germline, CDR1 is LNHNV and CDR2 is YYDKDF (reference sequence). CDR3 coding DNA: TGTGCCACCAGCACCCGAGGACAGGGATCGCAGTATTTT. This encodes CATSTRGQGSQYF.

This clone was seen a single time. The J gene is TRBJ2-1, the V gene TRBV11-3, with D maybe TRBD2 (6 bases). V lost 2 bases and J lost 7, with 18 bases in between. This CDR3 has 16 residues. Germline lookup yields CDR1 SGHNT and CDR2 YENEEA. The CDR3 DNA follows: TGTGCCAGCAGCTTACTGGGCGGGGTCTCGGTGAATGAGCAGTTCTTC. It specifies CASSLLGGVSVNEQFF. The full variable domain, its missing parts supplied by reference TRBV11-3 and TRBJ2-1, is EAGVVQSPRYKIIEKKQPVAFWCNPISGHNTLYWYLQNLGQGPELLIRYENEEAVDDSQLPKDRFSAERLKGVDSTLKIQPAELGDSAVYLCASSLLGGVSVNEQFFGPGTRLTVL.

The rearrangement uses TRBV15 and TRBJ2-7, with D unclear. CDR3 length: 12 residues. Germline values: CDR1 LNHNV, CDR2 YYDKDF (reference sequence). Trimming stripped 6 bases from V and 4 bases from J, with 10 bases between. Written as DNA, the CDR3 is TGTGCCACCAGTAGTGCTCGGTACGAGCAGTACTTC. This gives the protein CATSSARYEQYF.

The chain carries TRBV4-2 and TRBJ2-1, with D unresolved. Trimming took off 2 bases at V and 7 bases at J, with 6 bases between the two ends. Germline CDR1 LGHNA, CDR2 YNFKEQ. The CDR3 totals 12 residues. The CDR3 nucleotides are TGTGCCAGCAGCCAACTAGAAAATGAGCAGTTCTTC. This gives the protein CASSQLENEQFF.

This clone was counted between two and nine times. The CDR3 loop is CASSLGPIHSNQPQHF. CDR3 nucleotide sequence: TGTGCCAGCAGCTTAGGCCCCATACATAGCAATCAGCCCCAGCATTTT. This sequence joins TRBV11-3 and TRBJ1-5; D remains unclear. Germline V CDR1 and CDR2: SGHNT, YENEEA. V was pared by 1 base and J by 0 bases, with 10 bases between. The length of the CDR3 is 16 residues.

The chain combines TRBV4-2 with TRBJ2-1; TRBD2 might be the D (5 bases). Between the trimmed V and J ends, which lost 0 bases and 3 bases, there was a span of 12 bases. In germline, CDR1 is LGHNA, CDR2 YNFKEQ. The CDR3 is 16 residues long. CDR3 coding DNA: TGTGCCAGCAGCCAAGAGGGGAGCGCCAGCTACAATGAGCAGTTCTTC. It encodes CASSQEGSASYNEQFF.

This chain links TRBV12-3 or TRBV12-4 with TRBJ1-1; unclear D gene. Trimming shortened V by 0 bases and J by 0 bases, and 2 bases separated the two germline ends. The CDR3 is 13 residues long. The CDR3 sequence: CASSLAVNTEAFF. The CDR3 DNA sequence: TGTGCCAGCAGTTTAGCAGTGAACACTGAAGCTTTCTTT.

This clone showed up just once. The chain combines TRBV5-5 with TRBJ1-1; no definite D call. Trimming took off 4 bases at V and 1 base at J, with 11 bases between the two ends. Germline CDR1 is SGHKS and CDR2 is YYEKEE (reference sequence). The CDR3 is made up of 14 amino acids. As DNA, the CDR3 is TGTGCCAGCAGCAGACTAGACGGGAACACTGAAGCTTTCTTT. It encodes CASSRLDGNTEAFF.

This clone appeared a single time. V and J are TRBV3-1 (or the pseudogene TRBV3-2) and TRBJ2-2, with D perhaps matching TRBD2 (6 bases). The CDR3 is 14 amino acids. Trimming pared 0 bases from V and 6 bases from J, leaving 8 bases between. CDR1 and CDR2 from the germline V gene are LGHDT and YNNKEL (reference sequence). The CDR3 DNA is TGTGCCAGCAGCCAAGATCGCGGGGCCGGGGAGCTGTTTTTT. Translated, it gives CASSQDRGAGELFF.

This chain links TRBV2 with TRBJ1-2; TRBD1 aligns across 8 bases. The CDR3 has 15 residues. J was trimmed by 3 bases and V by 0 bases; bases with no gene match: 3. Germline V lookup: CDR1 SNHLY, CDR2 FYNNEI. CDR3 nucleotide sequence: TGTGCCAGCAGTGAAGCGGGGACAGGCGACTATGGCTACACCTTC. Translation gives CASSEAGTGDYGYTF.

The CDR3 loop reads CASSLPGMNTEAFF. The CDR3 DNA sequence: TGCGCCAGCAGCTTGCCAGGGATGAACACTGAAGCTTTCTTT. V usage is TRBV5-1 and J usage is TRBJ1-1; perhaps TRBD1 as D (5 bases). Looked up from germline, CDR1 is SGHRS and CDR2 is YFSETQ. The V end was cut by 1 base, the J end by 0 bases, with 7 bases between. The CDR3 spans 14 residues.

V usage is TRBV28 and J usage is TRBJ1-2, with D perhaps matching TRBD1 (5 bases). V gave up 6 bases and J gave up 6 bases, with 17 bases separating them. The CDR3 is 14 amino acids. CDR1 MDHEN and CDR2 SYDVKM come from the germline V gene. The CDR3 sequence: CASRPGRRVNGYTF. The CDR3 DNA reads TGTGCCAGCAGACCGGGACGGAGAGTAAATGGCTACACCTTC.

The gene calls are TRBV5-5 and TRBJ2-3; 7 positions match TRBD2. Trimming at V came to 0 bases and at J to 4 bases, leaving 5 bases not matched to a gene. Germline CDR1 SGHKS, CDR2 YYEKEE (reference sequence). The CDR3 contains 15 residues. The DNA for the CDR3 is TGTGCCAGCAGCTTGGAGGTAGCGGGCGCAGATACGCAGTATTTT. Its translation is CASSLEVAGADTQYF. Full variable domain (remainder filled in from reference TRBV5-5 and TRBJ2-3): DAGVTQSPTHLIKTRGQQVTLRCSPISGHKSVSWYQQVLGQGPQFIFQYYEKEERGRGNFPDRFSARQFPNYSSELNVNALLLGDSALYLCASSLEVAGADTQYFGPGTRLTVL.

There are a few counts of this clone. The V call is TRBV3-1 (or the pseudogene TRBV3-2), the J call TRBJ1-5; D is ambiguous. CDR3 length equals 14 residues. Germline assignment: CDR1 LGHDT and CDR2 YNNKEL (reference sequence). Between the trimmed V and J ends, which lost 4 bases and 6 bases, there was a span of 13 bases. CDR3: CASSPQRTSQPQHF. In nucleotides, the CDR3 is TGTGCCAGCAGCCCGCAGAGGACGAGTCAGCCCCAGCATTTT.

With respect to this clone: This sample also contains other DNA sequences that code for the same CDR3. V usage is TRBV11-3 and J usage is TRBJ2-3; D unclear. CDR1 and CDR2 from the germline V gene are SGHNT and YENEEA. The CDR3 runs to 11 residues. The ends were cut back, 5 bases at V and 3 bases at J, with 3 bases in the middle. CDR3 protein: CASSLTDTQYF. The CDR3 DNA reads TGTGCCAGCAGCCTTACAGATACGCAGTATTTT.

The chain joins TRBV7-8 to TRBJ2-6; D perhaps matches TRBD1 (6 bases). The CDR3 extends over 19 amino acids. CDR1 is SGHVS, CDR2 FQNEAQ, per germline. V dropped 2 bases and J dropped 0 bases, with 17 bases sitting between them. The CDR3 DNA follows: TGTGCCAGCAGCTTAAAGGACAGAGGACCATTCTCTGGGGCCAACGTCCTGACTTTC. Its translation: CASSLKDRGPFSGANVLTF.

The V and J genes are TRBV15 and TRBJ2-5, with a tentative D call TRBD2 (5 bases). This CDR3 has 13 residues. Trimming took 1 base from V and 2 from J, leaving 5 bases between them. Germline CDR1 reads LNHNV; CDR2 reads YYDKDF (reference sequence). CDR3: CATSRGLQETQYF. The CDR3 DNA sequence: TGTGCCACCAGCAGAGGACTACAAGAGACCCAGTACTTC.

The V gene is TRBV5-1, the J gene TRBJ1-5; D gene unclear. Germline CDR1 is SGHRS and CDR2 is YFSETQ. This CDR3 has 15 amino acids. The V end lost 0 bases, the J end lost 4 bases, and 11 bases lay between the germline ends. The DNA of the CDR3 is TGCGCCAGCAGCTTGGACAGTAGGCAGAATCAGCCCCAGCATTTT. Its translation: CASSLDSRQNQPQHF.